This T cell receptor (beta chain) comes out of a study of early T cells in non-severe SARS-CoV-2 infection. TCRdb independently ran MiXCR on the 5' RACE reads; one entry per CDR3 protein. This table holds about 67,000 distinct CDR3 sequences, 11% found once. This clonotype appeared many times. Germline V gives CDR1 LGHDT, CDR2 YNNKEL (reference sequence). CDR3 length: 14 residues. V was cut by 4 bases and J by 4 bases, with 14 bases left in between. Material for sequencing was whole blood. This TCR was recovered from an adult who was a healthcare worker with PCR-confirmed SARS-CoV-2 infection or an uninfected control (not recorded which). V gene TRBV3-1 combines with J gene TRBJ2-7; no firm D call. CDR3: CASSRPDQLYEQYF. The CDR3 nucleotides read TGTGCCAGCAGCCGGCCGGACCAGTTGTACGAGCAGTACTTC.